These 8 T cell receptor beta chains originate from one sample sequenced in a study of blood T cell repertoires in COVID-19. Assay: immunoSEQ multiplex PCR; the TCRdb copy retains only in-frame clones and omits some. The sample has 300,000 or so clones, around 90% seen once. The sample comprised PBMCs or T cells enriched from blood (not recorded which). The receptors shown here come from a man aged 55 to 70 who had recovered from COVID-19.

DNA for the CDR3: TGTGCCAGCAGGGGGGGTGGTCAGCCCCAGCATTTT. This sequence encodes CASRGGGQPQHF. The V call is TRBV27, the J call TRBJ1-5, with a possible D match to TRBD1 (5 bases). Germline lookup yields CDR1 MNHEY and CDR2 SMNVEV (reference sequence). The CDR3 consists of 12 residues. V gave up 6 bases and J gave up 6 bases, with 9 bases separating them.

The V gene is TRBV11-2, the J gene TRBJ1-5; D may be TRBD1 (5 bases). Germline CDR1 and CDR2: SGHAT and FQNNGV. V lost 5 bases to trimming and J lost 2 bases, with 10 bases between them. The CDR3 has 14 residues. DNA for the CDR3: TGTGCCAGCAGCAATACAGGCGGCAATCAGCCCCAGCATTTT. Translation: CASSNTGGNQPQHF.

The rearrangement uses TRBV2 and TRBJ2-2; weak D call: TRBD2 (5 bases). Looked up from germline, CDR1 is SNHLY and CDR2 is FYNNEI. The CDR3 has 19 residues. Trimming pared 4 bases from V and 5 bases from J, leaving 26 bases between. The CDR3 bases are TGTGCCAGCAGTGGCGCCGGGGAAAGGTGGGCTCCTTGGACCGGGGAGCTGTTTTTT. Amino acid sequence: CASSGAGERWAPWTGELFF. Complete variable domain (other parts from reference TRBV2 and TRBJ2-2): EPEVTQTPSHQVTQMGQEVILRCVPISNHLYFYWYRQILGQKVEFLVSFYNNEISEKSEIFDDQFSVERPDGSNFTLKIRSTKLEDSAMYFCASSGAGERWAPWTGELFFGEGSRLTVL.

V and J are TRBV19 and TRBJ1-6; TRBD1 agrees at 7 bases. The V and J ends lost 3 bases and 7 bases, in that order; junction bases with no gene match: 9. There are 16 residues in the CDR3. Germline CDR1 is LNHDA and CDR2 is SQIVND (reference sequence). The CDR3 protein is CASSIDGTVKNSPLHF. As DNA, the CDR3 is TGTGCCAGTAGTATTGACGGGACAGTTAAGAATTCACCCCTCCACTTT. The complete variable domain, with remaining parts taken from reference TRBV19 and TRBJ1-6, reads DGGITQSPKYLFRKEGQNVTLSCEQNLNHDAMYWYRQDPGQGLRLIYYSQIVNDFQKGDIAEGYSVSREKKESFPLTVTSAQKNPTAFYLCASSIDGTVKNSPLHFGNGTRLTVT.

The chain is built from TRBV4-3 and TRBJ1-2; 10 nucleotides line up with TRBD1. Germline loops: CDR1 LGHNA, CDR2 YSLEER. The trim removed 3 bases at V and 6 bases at J, leaving 7 bases unmatched. The CDR3 is 15 residues long. CDR3 nucleotide sequence: TGCGCCAGCAGCCACTCGAGGGGGACAGGGGATGGCTACACCTTC. As protein: CASSHSRGTGDGYTF.

The chain joins TRBV19 to TRBJ2-1; TRBD2 aligns across 7 bases. The CDR3 is 13 amino acids. Per germline, CDR1 LNHDA and CDR2 SQIVND (reference sequence). Trimming at V came to 4 bases and at J to 6 bases, leaving 3 bases not matched to a gene. In nucleotides, the CDR3 is TGTGCCAGTAGTACCATAGCGGGCAATGAGCAGTTCTTC. Its translation: CASSTIAGNEQFF.

The V call is TRBV19, the J call TRBJ1-2; 7 nucleotides line up with TRBD1. With 1 base clipped from V and 3 bases from J, the junction kept 5 bases outside the gene matches. Germline V gene sequence: CDR1 LNHDA, CDR2 SQIVND (reference sequence). This CDR3 is 15 amino acids long. CDR3 residues: CASSIVGQAYYGYTF. Here the CDR3 DNA reads TGTGCCAGTAGTATAGTAGGACAGGCATACTATGGCTACACCTTC.

CDR3 coding DNA: TGTGCCAGCAGCAAAGTCAGGGGACAGGGTTCCCAAGAGACCCAGTACTTC. Translation: CASSKVRGQGSQETQYF. The V call is TRBV9, the J call TRBJ2-5, with TRBD1 identical over 9 bases. J lost 1 base, V lost 4 bases, and 11 bases had no gene match. Looked up from germline, CDR1 is SGDLS and CDR2 is YYNGEE. The CDR3 has 17 amino acids.